This T cell receptor beta chain was observed in a study of sequential checkpoint blockade in melanoma. Background on the study: Randomization was 1:1 between first-line nivolumab→ipilimumab and ipilimumab→nivolumab. After both sequences, patients received maintenance nivolumab.

Treatment here: randomized to nivolumab then ipilimumab (arm A) or the reverse (arm B). None of the patients previously received DNA-damaging chemotherapy. PBMC sorting kept live CD3+CD8+ cells without CD19 or CD56. This clone was counted between two and nine times. Some clones are missing from TCRdb's copy, which holds only in-frame ones; the method was immunoSEQ multiplex PCR. In the table there are some 14,000 clones, over 75% of which are singletons. The length of the CDR3 is 17 residues. J gave up 5 bases and V 0 bases, and 7 bases lay outside the gene matches. The TCR was taken from a human donor with melanoma. The V gene is TRBV5-3, the J gene TRBJ2-7, with TRBD2 matching over 14 bases. TRBV5-3 is an ORF for which the function is uncertain. The material was CD8+ T cells sorted from blood (inferred from file names), obtained from a patient given nivolumab and ipilimumab in sequence. CDR3 coding DNA: TGTGCCAGAAGCTTGGAAGGGACTAGCGGGAGTGGGAACGAGCAGTACTTC. Its translation: CARSLEGTSGSGNEQYF.